This is a list of T cell receptor beta chains from one sample in a study of TIL therapy for anti-PD-1-resistant metastatic lung cancer. TCRdb's table, derived via immunoSEQ multiplex PCR, lists solely in-frame clones and lacks some. The table lists 15,000 to 20,000 clones, 80% to 90% of them singletons. Sequencing used blood, obtained at baseline. These receptors all come from a person aged 25-85 years with non-small cell lung cancer. Both conserved end residues are part of each CDR3. A D gene is named only where the DNA matches it firmly. For some rows the clone size is stated as once, few or many, or as a class when expanded; others skip it.

D gene	clone size	J gene	V gene	CDR3 protein	CDR3 DNA
-	-	TRBJ1-4	TRBV27	CASSLNLGANEKLFF	TGTGCCAGCAGTTTAAATCTGGGCGCTAATGAAAAACTGTTTTTT
-	-	TRBJ1-4	TRBV7-2	CASSLKADEKLFF	TGTGCCAGCAGCTTAAAGGCCGATGAAAAACTGTTTTTT
-	-	TRBJ2-1	TRBV30	CAWSVLWDEQFF	TGTGCCTGGAGTGTACTGTGGGATGAGCAGTTCTTC
TRBD1	-	TRBJ1-1	TRBV9	CASSPGQGVSAEAFF	TGTGCCAGCAGTCCCGGACAGGGAGTTTCTGCTGAAGCTTTCTTT
TRBD2	-	TRBJ2-7	TRBV7-2	CASSSGLAGVAYEQYF	TGTGCCAGCAGCTCCGGACTAGCGGGGGTAGCCTACGAGCAGTACTTC
TRBD1	few	TRBJ1-5	TRBV27	CASSLTGKQPQHF	TGTGCCAGCAGTTTGACAGGGAAGCAGCCCCAGCATTTT
-	-	TRBJ2-1	TRBV2	CASSPRGRLSYNEQFF	TGTGCCAGCAGCCCTCGGGGCCGACTCTCCTACAATGAGCAGTTCTTC
TRBD1	-	TRBJ2-7	TRBV9	CASSQGTGGIYEQYF	TGTGCCAGCAGCCAAGGGACAGGGGGAATCTACGAGCAGTACTTC
-	-	TRBJ2-3	TRBV7-2	CASSGGGDTQYF	TGTGCCAGCAGCGGAGGTGGGGATACGCAGTATTTT
TRBD1	-	TRBJ1-3	TRBV7-9	CASSLSGTGSGNTIYF	TGTGCCAGCAGCTTAAGCGGGACAGGGTCTGGAAACACCATATATTTT
TRBD2	-	TRBJ2-5	TRBV7-9	CASSLNPLAGRETQYF	TGTGCCAGCAGCTTAAACCCCCTAGCGGGTCGAGAGACCCAGTACTTC